One and the same sample provided the 27 T cell receptor beta chains below, sequenced in a study of CD8+ T cells in alopecia areata. cDNA serving as the sequencing template came from extracted, reverse transcribed RNA. Libraries were prepared by immunoSEQ multiplex PCR; TCRdb keeps only in-frame clonotypes and omits some of them. The repertoire holds some 58,000 clones, with roughly 50% as singletons. Sample treatment: oral pan-JAK inhibitor, 5-10 mg twice daily. Material: CD8+ T cells sorted from blood, obtained at approximately week 37, from a patient treated with tofacitinib. The source of these receptors is a human donor with alopecia areata.

The chain joins TRBV7-8 to TRBJ2-7; tentative D call: TRBD1 (6 bases). V lost 1 base to trimming and J lost 0 bases, with 10 bases between them. This CDR3 has 15 amino acids. Germline CDR1 is SGHVS and CDR2 is FQNEAQ. Here the CDR3 reads CASSLGAGDSYEQYF. The CDR3 DNA reads as TGTGCCAGCAGCTTAGGAGCAGGGGACTCCTACGAGCAGTACTTC.

The table lists this clone with a few counts. This chain connects TRBV29-1 to TRBJ2-4; D is unresolved. V shed 5 bases and J shed 3 bases, with 14 bases lying between them. This CDR3 contains 14 residues. The germline V gene has CDR1 SQVTM and CDR2 ANQGSEA. CDR3 amino acids: CSVLDGRNKNIQYF. DNA of the CDR3: TGCAGCGTTCTCGATGGACGCAACAAAAACATTCAGTACTTC.

V is TRBV6-1 and J is TRBJ2-7, with 7 positions matching TRBD1. The CDR3 runs 13 residues. Germline values: CDR1 MNHNS, CDR2 SASEGT. The junction had 5 bases not matched to a gene; V was cut back by 6 bases and J by 3 bases. CDR3 amino acids: CASSGTVDYEQYF. The DNA of the CDR3 is TGTGCCAGCAGCGGGACAGTTGACTACGAGCAGTACTTC.

The rearrangement uses TRBV29-1 and TRBJ1-1; unclear D gene. Per germline, CDR1 SQVTM and CDR2 ANQGSEA. V lost 5 bases, J lost 7 bases, and 11 bases lay in between. The CDR3 is 11 amino acids. CDR3 nucleotides: TGCAGCGTTCCTGGAGGGCTTGAAGCTTTCTTT. Its protein is CSVPGGLEAFF.

The gene calls are TRBV27 and TRBJ2-1, with 9 bases aligning to TRBD1. V was pared by 3 bases and J by 8 bases, with 8 bases of the junction left unmatched. The CDR3 has 15 amino acids. Germline CDR1 and CDR2: MNHEY and SMNVEV (reference sequence). CDR3 DNA sequence: TGTGCCAGCAGTTTTAGGACAGGGGAAGTCTATGAGCAGTTCTTC. Protein sequence: CASSFRTGEVYEQFF.

This clone was seen a few times. J is TRBJ2-7 and V is TRBV7-9; maybe TRBD1 (5 bases). Germline V CDR1 and CDR2: SEHNR, FQNEAQ (reference sequence). There are 14 residues in the CDR3. V lost 1 base to trimming and J lost 3 bases, with 10 bases between them. DNA for the CDR3: TGTGCCAGCAGCTTAGGACAGACTGGCTACGAGCAGTACTTC. Translated, it gives CASSLGQTGYEQYF.

This clone was seen a handful of times. The V call is TRBV19, the J call TRBJ2-1, with TRBD2 matching over 8 bases. CDR3 size: 15 residues. Losses at the gene ends were 5 bases for V and 4 bases for J; bases not matched to a gene: 7. Germline V gene data show CDR1 as LNHDA and CDR2 as SQIVND (reference sequence). CDR3 bases: TGTGCCAGTAGTCGCACTAGCGGAGAGTACAATGAGCAGTTCTTC. Residues: CASSRTSGEYNEQFF.

The V gene is TRBV27, the J gene TRBJ2-7; D ambiguous. The length of the CDR3 is 15 residues. The V gene's germline CDR1 is MNHEY and CDR2 SMNVEV (reference sequence). Trimming took 3 bases from V and 0 from J, leaving 12 bases between them. The CDR3 DNA sequence: TGTGCCAGCAGTTTTAGTCCGAGGAGCTCCTACGAGCAGTACTTC. Amino acids: CASSFSPRSSYEQYF.

This clone turned up a few times. The chain has TRBV5-1 and TRBJ1-2, with TRBD1 as a possible D gene (6 bases). Germline V gene data show CDR1 as SGHRS and CDR2 as YFSETQ. The CDR3 spans 15 residues. V lost 0 bases and J lost 1, with 10 bases in between. CDR3 sequence: CASSLDRAFNYGYTF. CDR3 nucleotide sequence: TGCGCCAGCAGCTTGGACAGGGCCTTTAACTATGGCTACACCTTC.

This clone was seen a few times. At one boundary the junction diverges from the germline segment, which might be a read error. The sample holds other DNA sequences that translate to the same CDR3. V is TRBV13 and J is TRBJ2-1; D possibly corresponds to TRBD2 (5 bases). This CDR3 is 13 amino acids long. Germline CDR1 is PRHDT and CDR2 is FYEKMQ (reference sequence). The CDR3 loop reads CASSQEGSNEQFF. In DNA form, the CDR3 reads TGCGCCAGCAGCCAAGAGGGTTCCAATGAGCAGTTCTTC.

This clone was observed a handful of times. The V gene is TRBV25-1, the J gene TRBJ2-2; 7 bases match TRBD2. Germline V gene data show CDR1 as MGHDK and CDR2 as SYGVNS. V dropped 5 bases and J dropped 2; count of bases not matched to a gene: 5. The CDR3 has 15 residues. The CDR3: CASSLRDYNTGELFF. CDR3 nucleotides: TGTGCCAGCAGTCTGCGGGACTACAACACCGGGGAGCTGTTTTTT. Complete variable domain (other parts from reference TRBV25-1 and TRBJ2-2): EADIYQTPRYLVIGTGKKITLECSQTMGHDKMYWYQQDPGMELHLIHYSYGVNSTEKGDLSSESTVSRIRTEHFPLTLESARPSHTSQYLCASSLRDYNTGELFFGEGSRLTVL.

The chain is built from TRBV2 and TRBJ2-3; D might be TRBD1 (5 bases). The CDR3 loop spans 13 amino acids. The V gene's germline CDR1 is SNHLY and CDR2 FYNNEI. V shed 7 bases and J shed 4 bases, with 12 bases lying between them. In DNA, the CDR3 is TGTGCCAGCATAATCATCAGGGCAGATACGCAGTATTTT. Amino acid sequence: CASIIIRADTQYF.

This clone was found a few times. The chain recombines TRBV7-9 with TRBJ1-1, with D unresolved. Germline-derived CDR1 and CDR2 are SEHNR and FQNEAQ (reference sequence). There are 14 residues in the CDR3. V lost 0 bases and J 10 bases, leaving 15 bases between the germline ends. CDR3 coding DNA: TGTGCCAGCAGCTTAGCTGTTGCGGGGAACGGAGCTTTCTTT. Its protein product is CASSLAVAGNGAFF.

The chain is built from TRBV7-9 and TRBJ2-1; D not certain. Germline-derived CDR1 and CDR2 are SEHNR and FQNEAQ (reference sequence). The V end was cut by 5 bases, the J end by 7 bases, with 12 bases between. There are 13 residues in the CDR3. CDR3: CASSPGSANEQFF. CDR3 bases: TGTGCCAGCAGCCCAGGATCGGCTAATGAGCAGTTCTTC.

This chain links TRBV27 with TRBJ2-1; D tentatively fits TRBD1 or TRBD2 (5 bases each). CDR1 is MNHEY, CDR2 SMNVEV, per germline (reference sequence). This CDR3 is built from 14 residues. V was clipped by 3 bases and J by 9 bases, with 15 bases between them. Here the CDR3 DNA reads TGTGCCAGCAGTTTTTCGGGGCCGAGGGGTGAGCAGTTCTTC. Encoded protein: CASSFSGPRGEQFF.

The chain has TRBV5-4 and TRBJ2-1; TRBD2 matches 14 bases. The ends lost 0 bases at V and 7 bases at J; junction bases unmatched: 6. Germline V CDR1 and CDR2: SGHNT, YYREEE (reference sequence). The CDR3 length is 17 residues. The CDR3 spells CASSLGMGLAGVNEQFF. The CDR3 DNA sequence: TGTGCCAGCAGCTTGGGCATGGGACTAGCGGGAGTAAATGAGCAGTTCTTC.

The rearrangement uses TRBV29-1 and TRBJ2-1; 8 bases match TRBD1. Germline V gene sequence: CDR1 SQVTM, CDR2 ANQGSEA. The CDR3 is made up of 19 amino acids. Losses at the gene ends were 8 bases for V and 2 bases for J; bases not matched to a gene: 23. This CDR3 reads CSSRGSRGRISGTYNEQFF. The DNA of the CDR3 is TGCAGCTCCCGAGGGAGCAGGGGGCGAATAAGCGGAACCTACAATGAGCAGTTCTTC.

The chain recombines TRBV15 with TRBJ2-7; 9 nucleotides align to TRBD1. The length of the CDR3 is 15 residues. Germline V gene data show CDR1 as LNHNV and CDR2 as YYDKDF (reference sequence). V shed 9 bases, J shed 5 bases, and the junction held 14 bases outside the gene matches. In DNA form, the CDR3 reads TGTGCCACTAATTCACCGGGACAGGGAGTTGACGAGCAGTACTTC. Its protein product is CATNSPGQGVDEQYF.

In this sample, this clone turned up a few times. V and J are TRBV29-1 and TRBJ1-2; a possible D gene is TRBD1 (6 bases). Germline V gene lookup returns CDR1 SQVTM and CDR2 ANQGSEA. The CDR3 runs 12 residues. V was shortened by 5 bases and J by 5 bases, with 12 bases between the two germline ends. CDR3 nucleotides: TGCAGCGTTACGGACAGCAGTTATGGCTACACCTTC. Its translation is CSVTDSSYGYTF. The variable domain in full, with the rest retrieved from reference TRBV29-1 and TRBJ1-2, is SAVISQKPSRDICQRGTSLTIQCQVDSQVTMMFWYRQQPGQSLTLIATANQGSEATYESGFVIDKFPISRPNLTFSTLTVSNMSPEDSSIYLCSVTDSSYGYTFGSGTRLTVV.

V is TRBV7-9 and J is TRBJ2-1, with TRBD2 matching over 9 bases. Looked up from germline, CDR1 is SEHNR and CDR2 is FQNEAQ (reference sequence). V trimming: 1 base; J trimming: 0 bases; junction bases outside the gene matches: 10. The CDR3 has 19 residues. The CDR3 region is CASSLVRLAGRSSYNEQFF. The CDR3 nucleotides read TGTGCCAGCAGCTTAGTACGGCTAGCGGGGAGAAGCTCCTACAATGAGCAGTTCTTC. The whole variable domain, filled in from reference TRBV7-9 and TRBJ2-1, reads DTGVSQNPRHKITKRGQNVTFRCDPISEHNRLYWYRQTLGQGPEFLTYFQNEAQLEKSRLLSDRFSAERPKGSFSTLEIQRTEQGDSAMYLCASSLVRLAGRSSYNEQFFGPGTRLTVL.

The chain uses TRBV29-1 and TRBJ2-1, with D uncertain. The CDR3 is made up of 11 amino acids. V lost 8 bases to trimming and J lost 3 bases, with 8 bases between them. Germline V CDR1 and CDR2: SQVTM, ANQGSEA. DNA of the CDR3: TGCAGCCTTACCATCTACAATGAGCAGTTCTTC. It codes for CSLTIYNEQFF.

In its sample, this clone was seen a few times. The gene calls are TRBV29-1 and TRBJ2-7; maybe TRBD1 (5 bases). The germline gives CDR1 SQVTM, CDR2 ANQGSEA. The CDR3 extends over 15 amino acids. V lost 4 bases, J lost 2 bases, and 18 bases lay in between. The CDR3 DNA reads as TGCAGCGTTGGGGGTCGGCAGGGCATTCCCTACGAGCAGTACTTC. It encodes CSVGGRQGIPYEQYF.

The rearrangement joins TRBV7-9 to TRBJ2-5; D is uncertain. V gave up 5 bases and J gave up 4 bases, with 11 bases separating them. The CDR3 length is 13 residues. The germline V gene has CDR1 SEHNR and CDR2 FQNEAQ (reference sequence). The CDR3 coding sequence is TGTGCCAGCAGCCAGCCTCGGGTAGAGACCCAGTACTTC. Translation: CASSQPRVETQYF. The entire variable domain, with the rest obtained from reference TRBV7-9 and TRBJ2-5, is as follows: DTGVSQNPRHKITKRGQNVTFRCDPISEHNRLYWYRQTLGQGPEFLTYFQNEAQLEKSRLLSDRFSAERPKGSFSTLEIQRTEQGDSAMYLCASSQPRVETQYFGPGTRLLVL.

The chain employs TRBV30 and TRBJ2-7; TRBD2 agrees at 7 bases. CDR1 GTSNPN and CDR2 SVGIG come from the germline V gene (reference sequence). V dropped 2 bases and J dropped 0; count of bases not matched to a gene: 7. This CDR3 spans 15 amino acids. The CDR3 sequence is CAWSPSGASSYEQYF. The CDR3 nucleotides read TGTGCCTGGAGTCCCAGCGGGGCTAGCTCCTACGAGCAGTACTTC. Full variable domain (outside the CDR3, taken from reference TRBV30 and TRBJ2-7): SQTIHQWPATLVQPVGSPLSLECTVEGTSNPNLYWYRQAAGRGLQLLFYSVGIGQISSEVPQNLSASRPQDRQFILSSKKLLLSDSGFYLCAWSPSGASSYEQYFGPGTRLTVT.

This clone appeared a single time. V usage is TRBV7-9 and J usage is TRBJ2-2; D gene unclear. The CDR3 sequence is 17 residues long. CDR1 is SEHNR, CDR2 FQNEAQ, per germline (reference sequence). V shed 0 bases and J shed 2 bases, with 13 bases lying between them. The CDR3 loop is CASSLARARKNTGELFF. DNA of the CDR3: TGTGCCAGCAGCTTAGCTCGGGCGAGGAAAAACACCGGGGAGCTGTTTTTT.

This clone appeared a few times. The rearrangement links TRBV7-2 to TRBJ2-7; D is possibly TRBD1 (6 bases). Trimming pared 2 bases from V and 4 bases from J, leaving 18 bases between. Germline V gene data show CDR1 as SGHTA and CDR2 as FQGNSA. This CDR3 region has 16 residues. The CDR3 nucleotides are TGTGCCAGCAGCTTAAGATCTGGCCAGGGGATTTACGAGCAGTACTTC. Its protein product is CASSLRSGQGIYEQYF.

The V gene is TRBV15, the J gene TRBJ2-2; tentative D call: TRBD2 (5 bases). The CDR3 extends over 14 amino acids. V lost 3 bases and J 5 bases, leaving 10 bases between the germline ends. Germline lookup yields CDR1 LNHNV and CDR2 YYDKDF (reference sequence). The CDR3 nucleotides read TGTGCCACCAGCAGTAACTTAGCGACCGGGGAGCTGTTTTTT. It translates to CATSSNLATGELFF.